Listed here are 6 T cell receptor beta chains from one sample, sequenced in a study of metastatic and nonmetastatic thyroid tumors. Patients were all untreated before their thyroid surgery. TCRdb used MiXCR to call clones anew from the PCR reads. The repertoire has about 16,000 clones, 33% of them found once; the top ten carry roughly 12%. Sequencing used tumor tissue. The receptors derive from a male donor with papillary thyroid cancer or a benign thyroid nodule (not recorded which). Some clones in this sample may be carry-over from other donors' samples.

The rearrangement uses TRBV4-1 and TRBJ2-5, with TRBD2 matching 8 bases. CDR1 is MGHRA and CDR2 is YSYEKL in the germline V gene. V shed 1 base, J shed 4 bases, and the junction held 8 bases outside the gene matches. The CDR3 consists of 16 residues. The CDR3 DNA follows: TGCGCCAGCAGCCAAGGAAAATTAGCGGGGTCAGAGACCCAGTACTTC. Protein sequence: CASSQGKLAGSETQYF.

Remarks on this clone: A read error is likely, as this CDR3 ends without the conserved phenylalanine or tryptophan. The DNA is omitted, as the CDR3 cannot be located on it reliably, and the CDR3 follows TCRdb's listing. The chain carries TRBV10-3 and TRBJ2-2; TRBD2, the table's D call, was not compared with the DNA. The CDR3 is 16 residues long, counting both termini. CDR1 is ENHRY and CDR2 is SYGVKD in the germline V gene. The CDR3: CAISPLSGSNTGELFP.

The V call is TRBV9, the J call TRBJ2-7, with D possibly TRBD2 on 6 matching bases. The CDR3 consists of 15 residues. The germline V gene has CDR1 SGDLS and CDR2 YYNGEE. Trimming shortened V by 2 bases and J by 7 bases, and 19 bases separated the two germline ends. CDR3 nucleotide sequence: TGTGCCAGCAGCGTGGGGGGTAGTGGACTGGGTGAGCAGTACTTC. Translation gives CASSVGGSGLGEQYF.

This clone was picked up many times. V usage is TRBV3-1 and J usage is TRBJ2-3, with TRBD2 matching over 15 bases. The trim removed 4 bases at V and 13 bases at J, leaving 9 bases unmatched. The CDR3 runs to 15 residues. The V gene's germline CDR1 is LGHDT and CDR2 YNNKEL (reference sequence). CDR3: CASSPGTSGGTLKYF. The CDR3 DNA reads as TGTGCCAGCAGCCCAGGGACTAGCGGGGGGACCCTGAAGTATTTT.

This clone was seen at least ten times. The CDR3 spells CASSRMTGVNTEAFF. For the CDR3, the DNA is TGTGCCAGCAGCCGAATGACAGGGGTAAACACTGAAGCTTTCTTT. The chain couples TRBV11-2 to TRBJ1-1; 8 nucleotides line up with TRBD1. The CDR3 sequence is 15 residues long. V trimming: 5 bases; J trimming: 2 bases; junction bases outside the gene matches: 7. The germline V gene encodes CDR1 SGHAT and CDR2 FQNNGV.

The chain uses TRBV6-2 or TRBV6-3 and TRBJ2-7, with D possibly called TRBD1 or TRBD2 (5 bases each). The CDR3 length is 12 residues. Germline CDR1 reads MNHEY; CDR2 reads SVGEGT. The germline V and J ends were trimmed by 6 bases and 5 bases, with 11 bases remaining between them. The CDR3 nucleotides are TGTGCCAGCAGCCGGGACGGACACGAGCAGTACTTC. Encoded protein: CASSRDGHEQYF.